The present entry profiles one T cell receptor (beta chain) with its context. Its recognized antigen is unknown. Base qualities are not at hand, and no much larger clone is one base apart. Regulatory T cells were sorted as cells that were CD4+CD25hiCD127low/negative. The healthy donors who provided the control samples were not related to the patients. Sorting of Tconv and Treg cells intended for TCRbeta sequencing was performed on a FACSAria flow cytometer. The sorted cells went into 5-ml round-bottom polystyrene tubes, and the dry cell pellets were then frozen at -80 degrees C until sequencing. The immunoSEQ platform was used to sequence the TCRbeta chains. Per the source publication's procedure: Around 55,000 distinct TCRbeta sequences from patients and 9.56x10^4 from healthy donors were obtained from pooled Treg repertoires. Treg TCRbeta sequences found in two or more individuals were classed as public, and these public Treg TCRbeta sequences were then looked for in Tconv repertoires. Group differences were tested with Mann-Whitney U tests and Bonferroni-Dunn correction in GraphPad Prism 7.03. This is the immuneACCESS table as TCRdb keeps it, with only in-frame sequences that have V and J called. A part of the clones is gone; compared with another copy, unresolved V genes explain less than half, and the rest is unexplained. V and J calls and clone size come straight from that table; D and trimming were deduced from the DNA. The sample records about 18,000 clones, about 93% of which are singletons. Roughly 0.9% of the sample is taken by the ten largest.

V and J lose 2 bases and 4 bases, and a span of 12 bases separates them. Based on the germline V gene, the CDR1 and CDR2 sequences are SGHTA and FQGNSA. Its CDR3 holds 15 amino acids, cysteine through phenylalanine. Only the CDR3 part of the read is kept: 45 bases, read in frame from the first base. These data originate in a study of B cell selection in AIRE deficiency (dated by TCRdb to between 2018 and 2021). Background on the whole study: Researchers compared TCRbeta repertoires of sorted blood CD4+ conventional T cells and regulatory T cells in AIRE-deficient patients with those in healthy controls. The TCR-sequenced cohort comprised roughly five AIRE-deficient APECED patients and roughly five healthy control donors.

Overall study outcomes, separate from this receptor: About 30% of the Treg TCRbeta sequences shared among healthy donors were detected in patient Tconv cells, suggesting that Treg-biased clones are diverted into the Tconv compartment. Of under 4,500 shared Treg TCRbeta sequences, 30% to 40% were shared only among healthy donors and around 9% only among patients, suggesting less efficient Treg selection without AIRE. In terms of TCRBV gene usage, CDR3 length and TCR diversity, Tconv and Treg cells from AIRE-deficient patients looked similar to Tconv and Treg cells from healthy donors. Only TCRbeta chains were sequenced; 36.6% of shared healthy-donor Treg sequences also occurred in healthy Tconv, possibly because of differing TCRalpha chains. Shared Treg sequences had shorter CDR3s, which reflects a bias toward rearrangements containing few non-templated nucleotide insertions.

The specimen was CD4+CD25+ Tregs sorted from PBMCs. The V gene is TRBV7-2 and the J gene is TRBJ2-1; the D region may be TRBD1 or TRBD2, each matching 5 bases equally. The receptor was derived from a human donor in good health. The CDR3 protein: CASSLSFGGYNEQFF. The DNA sequence reads TGTGCCAGCAGCTTAAGTTTTGGGGGATACAATGAGCAGTTCTTC.